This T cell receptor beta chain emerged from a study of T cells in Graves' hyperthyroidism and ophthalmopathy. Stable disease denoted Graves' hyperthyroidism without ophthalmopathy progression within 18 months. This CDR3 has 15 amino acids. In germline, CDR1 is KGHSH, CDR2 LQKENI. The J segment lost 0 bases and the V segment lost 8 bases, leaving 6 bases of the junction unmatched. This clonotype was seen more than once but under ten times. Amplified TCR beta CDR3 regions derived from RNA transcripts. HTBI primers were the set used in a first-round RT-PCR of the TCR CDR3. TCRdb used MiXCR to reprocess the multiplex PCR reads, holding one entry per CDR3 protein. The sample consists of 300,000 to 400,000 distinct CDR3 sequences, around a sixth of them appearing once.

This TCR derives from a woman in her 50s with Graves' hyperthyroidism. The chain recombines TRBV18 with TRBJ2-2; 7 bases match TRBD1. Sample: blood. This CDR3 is CASARGQPNTGELFF. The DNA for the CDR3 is TGTGCCAGCGCAAGGGGACAGCCGAACACCGGGGAGCTGTTTTTT.